Listed here are 24 T cell receptor beta chains from one sample, sequenced in a study of early stage breast cancer tumors. The protocol was immunoSEQ multiplex PCR, while the TCRdb copy is restricted to in-frame clones and leaves out a portion. The sample has 8,000 to 9,500 clones, about 72% seen once. Sample: normal breast tissue next to the tumor. Receptors originate from a person between 60 and 69 years old with breast cancer.

The chain links TRBV2 to TRBJ1-1; D is perhaps TRBD1 (5 bases). The germline V and J ends were trimmed by 9 bases and 4 bases, with 15 bases remaining between them. CDR1 and CDR2 from the germline V gene are SNHLY and FYNNEI. This CDR3 region has 13 residues. This CDR3 reads CASRGRGSTEAFF. The CDR3 DNA reads as TGTGCCAGTAGGGGCCGGGGAAGCACTGAAGCTTTCTTT. The full variable domain, its missing parts supplied by reference TRBV2 and TRBJ1-1, is EPEVTQTPSHQVTQMGQEVILRCVPISNHLYFYWYRQILGQKVEFLVSFYNNEISEKSEIFDDQFSVERPDGSNFTLKIRSTKLEDSAMYFCASRGRGSTEAFFGQGTRLTVV.

In this sample, this clone turned up a few times. The chain links TRBV18 to TRBJ1-6; 7 bases are a match to TRBD1. Trimming took 6 bases from V and 7 from J; bases not matched to a gene: 9. Germline-derived CDR1 and CDR2 are KGHSH and LQKENI. This CDR3 region has 15 residues. CDR3: CASSQGQVLNSPLHF. As DNA, the CDR3 is TGTGCCAGCTCTCAAGGACAGGTGCTAAATTCACCCCTCCACTTT.

This chain uses TRBV27 with TRBJ1-2, with 10 bases that match TRBD1. The J segment lost 6 bases and the V segment lost 5 bases, leaving 6 bases of the junction unmatched. Germline V gene sequence: CDR1 MNHEY, CDR2 SMNVEV (reference sequence). The CDR3 has 14 amino acids. The CDR3 here is CASSRPGTGDGYTF. The DNA of the CDR3 is TGTGCCAGCAGTCGGCCGGGGACAGGGGATGGCTACACCTTC.

The rearrangement links TRBV30 to TRBJ2-7; D could derive from TRBD1 or TRBD2 (5 bases each). The CDR3 is made up of 14 amino acids. V was pared by 3 bases and J by 0 bases, with 12 bases between. Germline values: CDR1 GTSNPN, CDR2 SVGIG (reference sequence). CDR3 region: CAWRRDLSSYEQYF. DNA of the CDR3: TGTGCCTGGAGACGGGACCTAAGCTCCTACGAGCAGTACTTC.

This clone was observed once. This chain joins TRBV7-2 and TRBJ2-2, with TRBD2 as a possible D gene (6 bases). Trimming stripped 8 bases from V and 0 bases from J, with 16 bases between. There are 16 residues in the CDR3. Germline CDR1 and CDR2: SGHTA and FQGNSA. The CDR3: CASGASSATNTGELFF. The CDR3 DNA is TGTGCCAGCGGGGCTTCTAGCGCTACGAACACCGGGGAGCTGTTTTTT.

This clone was detected a few times. This sequence joins TRBV28 and TRBJ2-7; TRBD2 might be the D (6 bases). The CDR3 runs 13 residues. Germline V gene data show CDR1 as MDHEN and CDR2 as SYDVKM. V was cut by 8 bases and J by 6 bases, with 17 bases left in between. Written as DNA, the CDR3 is TGTGCCAGCGGAGCGCGGGGCTTCGCCGAGCAGTACTTC. This sequence encodes CASGARGFAEQYF.

There are a few counts of this clone. The same CDR3 arises from other DNA sequences in this sample as well. The chain's CDR3 is CASIGKGSTEAFF. CDR3 bases: TGTGCCAGTATCGGGAAAGGGAGCACTGAAGCTTTCTTT. This chain connects TRBV19 to TRBJ1-1; D remains ambiguous. This CDR3 comprises 13 residues. Germline V gene sequence: CDR1 LNHDA, CDR2 SQIVND (reference sequence). V gave up 7 bases and J gave up 4 bases, with 13 bases separating them. The full variable domain, with the rest looked up from reference TRBV19 and TRBJ1-1, is DGGITQSPKYLFRKEGQNVTLSCEQNLNHDAMYWYRQDPGQGLRLIYYSQIVNDFQKGDIAEGYSVSREKKESFPLTVTSAQKNPTAFYLCASIGKGSTEAFFGQGTRLTVV.

The chain combines TRBV25-1 with TRBJ1-4; D gene uncertain. Trimming cost V 6 bases and J 5 bases, with 19 bases left between them. Germline assignment: CDR1 MGHDK and CDR2 SYGVNS. The CDR3 is 16 residues long. CDR3 sequence (DNA): TGTGCCAGCAGATCCGATCGGGCGGGATGGAATGAAAAACTGTTTTTT. This translates into CASRSDRAGWNEKLFF.

The chain employs TRBV4-1 and TRBJ2-2; 11 bases are a match to TRBD2. This CDR3 has 18 amino acids. Germline CDR1 is MGHRA and CDR2 is YSYEKL. The ends lost 6 bases at V and 4 bases at J; junction bases unmatched: 13. CDR3 sequence reads: CASRTTTLAGGRTGELFF. The DNA of the CDR3 is TGCGCCAGCAGAACTACAACTTTAGCGGGGGGGCGCACCGGGGAGCTGTTTTTT.

V is TRBV6-1 and J is TRBJ2-1; D is tentatively TRBD1 or TRBD2 (5 bases each). Trimming took 6 bases from V and 6 from J, leaving 12 bases between them. From germline, CDR1 is MNHNS and CDR2 SASEGT. This CDR3 contains 13 residues. The CDR3 here is CASSYRGGNEQFF. DNA of the CDR3: TGTGCCAGCAGCTATCGGGGCGGCAATGAGCAGTTCTTC.

The rearrangement uses TRBV11-3 and TRBJ1-3; D remains ambiguous. V was shortened by 0 bases and J by 0 bases, with 6 bases between the two germline ends. The CDR3 consists of 15 residues. Looked up from germline, CDR1 is SGHNT and CDR2 is YENEEA. In nucleotides, the CDR3 is TGTGCCAGCAGCTTAGACGGCGGCTCTGGAAACACCATATATTTT. The encoded protein is CASSLDGGSGNTIYF.

J is TRBJ1-1 and V is TRBV18; D remains ambiguous. With 2 bases removed from V and 6 bases from J, the gap between germline ends came to 7 bases. The germline V gene encodes CDR1 KGHSH and CDR2 LQKENI. This CDR3 is built from 12 residues. The CDR3 spells CASSPFRAEAFF. In DNA form, the CDR3 reads TGTGCCAGCTCACCATTTAGAGCTGAAGCTTTCTTT.

V and J are TRBV30 and TRBJ1-2, with a possible D match to TRBD1 (5 bases). Germline CDR1 and CDR2: GTSNPN and SVGIG (reference sequence). The CDR3 length is 13 residues. Trimming pared 2 bases from V and 7 bases from J, leaving 14 bases between. CDR3 sequence (DNA): TGTGCCTGGAGTCGGCAGGGCGGCAGTGGCTACACCTTC. It is translated as CAWSRQGGSGYTF.

V and J are TRBV18 and TRBJ1-3; possibly TRBD1 for D (5 bases). Germline loops: CDR1 KGHSH, CDR2 LQKENI. V lost 4 bases and J 1 base, leaving 20 bases between the germline ends. This CDR3 has 18 residues. In nucleotides, the CDR3 is TGTGCCAGCTCACAACCTTACAGCGGGACCCCTTCTGGAAACACCATATATTTT. Its protein is CASSQPYSGTPSGNTIYF. Supplemented by reference TRBV18 and TRBJ1-3, the full variable domain reads NAGVMQNPRHLVRRRGQEARLRCSPMKGHSHVYWYRQLPEEGLKFMVYLQKENIIDESGMPKERFSAEFPKEGPSILRIQQVVRGDSAAYFCASSQPYSGTPSGNTIYFGEGSWLTVV.

This clone was seen only once. J is TRBJ2-1 and V is TRBV28; 9 bases are a match to TRBD2. J was trimmed by 3 bases and V by 6 bases; bases with no gene match: 9. This CDR3 region has 16 residues. Per germline, CDR1 MDHEN and CDR2 SYDVKM. This CDR3 is CASRPGASGNYNEQFF. CDR3 coding DNA: TGTGCCAGCAGACCTGGGGCTAGCGGGAACTACAATGAGCAGTTCTTC.

The genes are TRBV5-1 and TRBJ1-1, with 7 positions matching TRBD1. V gave up 4 bases and J gave up 4 bases; unmatched junction bases: 7. CDR1 is SGHRS, CDR2 YFSETQ, per germline. This CDR3 comprises 14 residues. CDR3 loop: CASSATQGGTEAFF. The CDR3 DNA follows: TGCGCCAGCAGCGCGACTCAGGGGGGCACTGAAGCTTTCTTT.

V is TRBV27 and J is TRBJ2-6, with 8 bases identical to TRBD2. There are 17 residues in the CDR3. Looked up from germline, CDR1 is MNHEY and CDR2 is SMNVEV (reference sequence). Trimming removed 3 bases from V and 3 bases from J; junction bases left unmatched: 7. CDR3 coding DNA: TGTGCCAGCAGTTTTCGGGGGGGAACGGGTGGGGCCAACGTCCTGACTTTC. Protein: CASSFRGGTGGANVLTF.

This clone occurred once. V gene TRBV7-9 combines with J gene TRBJ1-2; possibly TRBD1 for D (5 bases). V gave up 5 bases and J gave up 4 bases, with 17 bases separating them. CDR3 length equals 15 residues. Germline V CDR1 and CDR2: SEHNR, FQNEAQ (reference sequence). The CDR3 here is CASSNRDGGFYGYTF. CDR3 coding DNA: TGTGCCAGCAGCAACCGGGACGGGGGATTCTATGGCTACACCTTC.

The CDR3 coding sequence is TGTGCCAGCAGTTTAAGGACAGGGGCATGGACCGGGGAGCTGTTTTTT. It translates to CASSLRTGAWTGELFF. V and J are TRBV27 and TRBJ2-2; 9 bases fit TRBD1. This CDR3 spans 16 amino acids. CDR1 is MNHEY, CDR2 SMNVEV, per germline (reference sequence). Trimming took 2 bases from V and 5 from J; bases not matched to a gene: 6.

This clone appeared once. The chain is built from TRBV6-1 and TRBJ1-2, with D maybe TRBD1 (5 bases). Germline values: CDR1 MNHNS, CDR2 SASEGT. This CDR3 contains 16 residues. Trimming took 0 bases from V and 4 from J, leaving 15 bases between them. CDR3 in DNA: TGTGCCAGCAGTGAAGCGCTGTTGGGGCGGGGCTATGGCTACACCTTC. Translated, it gives CASSEALLGRGYGYTF.

V and J are TRBV15 and TRBJ2-3; D unclear. Germline-derived CDR1 and CDR2 are LNHNV and YYDKDF (reference sequence). V was trimmed by 5 bases and J by 2 bases, leaving 17 bases between them. CDR3 length: 16 residues. The CDR3 nucleotides are TGTGCCACCAGCTTCATCAATAGCAGATCCACAGATACGCAGTATTTT. This encodes CATSFINSRSTDTQYF.

This clone was seen only once. This rearrangement joins TRBV29-1 to TRBJ1-1; D is unresolved. CDR1 is SQVTM, CDR2 ANQGSEA, per germline. There are 13 residues in the CDR3. Trimming pared 2 bases from V and 3 bases from J, leaving 10 bases between. In DNA form, the CDR3 reads TGCAGCGTTGAATCGGAGGACTACACTGAAGCTTTCTTT. It is translated as CSVESEDYTEAFF.

The V gene is TRBV6-6, the J gene TRBJ2-2; D is perhaps TRBD2 (6 bases). Germline V lookup: CDR1 MNHNY, CDR2 SVGAGI (reference sequence). The CDR3 consists of 15 residues. V was clipped by 8 bases and J by 0 bases, with 13 bases between them. CDR3 nucleotides: TGTGCCAGCGTCCTTACGGGAGCGAACACCGGGGAGCTGTTTTTT. Its protein product is CASVLTGANTGELFF.

The chain carries TRBV5-4 and TRBJ2-1; D gene uncertain. Germline CDR1 and CDR2: SGHNT and YYREEE (reference sequence). The V and J ends lost 5 bases and 2 bases respectively, with 8 bases between them. The CDR3 has 13 residues. Written as DNA, the CDR3 is TGTGCCAGCAGAACAGATGCCTACAATGAGCAGTTCTTC. Its translation is CASRTDAYNEQFF.